This entry concerns a single TCR beta chain. Some clones are missing from TCRdb's copy, which holds only in-frame ones; the method was immunoSEQ multiplex PCR. This sample carries around 300,000 clones, approximately 85% of them seen once, and the ten largest clones take around 7.2%. CDR3 length: 15 residues. Germline V gene lookup returns CDR1 SGHKS and CDR2 YYEKEE (reference sequence). With V trimmed by 1 base and J by 7 bases, 5 bases remained unmatched. This specimen belongs to a study of blood T cell repertoires in COVID-19. The clonotype originates from a human donor in a cohort sampled during active COVID-19. The genes are TRBV5-5 and TRBJ1-6; 7 bases are a match to TRBD1. The sequencing sample was made of peripheral blood. CDR3 sequence reads: CASSLWDRTNSPLHF. The DNA of the CDR3 is TGTGCCAGCAGCTTGTGGGACAGAACAAATTCACCCCTCCACTTT.